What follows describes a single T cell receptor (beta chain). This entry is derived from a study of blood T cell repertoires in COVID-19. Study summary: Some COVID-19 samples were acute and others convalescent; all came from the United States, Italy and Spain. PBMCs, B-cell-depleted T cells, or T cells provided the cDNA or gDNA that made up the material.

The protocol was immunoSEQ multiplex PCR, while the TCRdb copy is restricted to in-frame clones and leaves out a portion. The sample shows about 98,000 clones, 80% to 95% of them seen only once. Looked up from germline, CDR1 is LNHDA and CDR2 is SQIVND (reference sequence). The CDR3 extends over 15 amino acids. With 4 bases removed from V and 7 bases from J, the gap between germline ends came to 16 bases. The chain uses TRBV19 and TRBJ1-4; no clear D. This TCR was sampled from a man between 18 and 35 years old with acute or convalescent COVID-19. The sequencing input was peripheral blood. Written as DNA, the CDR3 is TGTGCCAGTAGTACCCCAGTTTCCCGCGGTGAAAAACTGTTTTTT. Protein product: CASSTPVSRGEKLFF.